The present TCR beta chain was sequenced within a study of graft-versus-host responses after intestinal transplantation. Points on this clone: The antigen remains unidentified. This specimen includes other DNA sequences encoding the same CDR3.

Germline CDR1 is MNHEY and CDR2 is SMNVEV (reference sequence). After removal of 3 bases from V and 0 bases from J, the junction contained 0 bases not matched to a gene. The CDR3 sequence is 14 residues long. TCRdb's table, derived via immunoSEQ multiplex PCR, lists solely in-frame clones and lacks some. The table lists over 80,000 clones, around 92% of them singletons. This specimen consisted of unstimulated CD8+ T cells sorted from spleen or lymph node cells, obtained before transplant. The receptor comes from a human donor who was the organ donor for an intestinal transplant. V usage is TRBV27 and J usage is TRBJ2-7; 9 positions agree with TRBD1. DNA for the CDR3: TGTGCCAGCAGTTTGACAGGGGGCTCCTACGAGCAGTACTTC. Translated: CASSLTGGSYEQYF.